These T cell receptor beta chains were read from a single sample in a study of regulatory T cells in long-lasting Graves disease. TCRdb processed the multiplex PCR reads anew with MiXCR; each CDR3 protein has one entry. This repertoire shows around 400,000 distinct CDR3 sequences, 12% found once; its top ten account for approximately 20%. The same data also contributed to another study, on T cells in Graves' hyperthyroidism and ophthalmopathy.

The specimen comprised peripheral blood mononuclear cells (PBMCs), sampled at new diagnosis, from a patient treated with antithyroid drugs. Every receptor here comes from a woman under 30 with Graves disease. CDR3s include the opening cysteine and the closing phenylalanine or tryptophan. Each record gives: V gene, D gene, J gene, clone size, CDR3 length, CDR3 DNA, CDR3 protein. A D gene is named only where the DNA matches it firmly. Size is omitted from some rows. Given values are once, few, many or a class for expanded clones.

TRBV20-1	TRBD1	TRBJ1-3	many	15	TGCAGTGCTGCCGACAGGGGGCCCTCTGGAAACACCATATATTTT	CSAADRGPSGNTIYF
TRBV10-1	TRBD2	TRBJ2-2	many	17	TGCGCCAGCAGTTCACTAGCGGGAGGGCCAGGCACCGGGGAGCTGTTTTTT	CASSSLAGGPGTGELFF
TRBV13	NA	TRBJ1-3	many	20	TGTGCCAGCAGCTTAGGCGGTCCCAGTGGAGGGGCGTTTTCTGGAAACACCATATATTTT	CASSLGGPSGGAFSGNTIYF
TRBV6-2/TRBV6-3	NA	TRBJ2-1	many	18	TGTGCCAGCAGTTACGGTGAGGGTGCTAGACGGCTGGAAAATGAGCAGTTCTTC	CASSYGEGARRLENEQFF
TRBV30	NA	TRBJ1-2	many	11	TGTGCCTGGAATCGCCTGGGTGGCTACACCTTC	CAWNRLGGYTF
TRBV7-2	NA	TRBJ2-3	many	16	TGTGCCAGCAGCTTCCAGGGGACCCCTAGCACAGATACGCAGTATTTT	CASSFQGTPSTDTQYF
TRBV14	TRBD2	TRBJ2-1	many	18	TGTGCCAGCAGCCAAGAGCCGGGACTAGCGGGCACCGGGGATGAGCAGTTCTTC	CASSQEPGLAGTGDEQFF
TRBV6-2/TRBV6-3	NA	TRBJ2-7	NA	14	TGTGCCAGCAGTTACCCGAACAGGGTCTACGAGCAGTACTTC	CASSYPNRVYEQYF
TRBV12-3/TRBV12-4	NA	TRBJ1-5	NA	14	TGTGCCAGCAGTTTTGGGGGGATTAATCAGCCCCAGCATTTT	CASSFGGINQPQHF
TRBV28	NA	TRBJ1-1	NA	12	TGTGCCAGCAGTTCAGGTCGGGCGGCAGCTTTCTTT	CASSSGRAAAFF
TRBV5-1	TRBD1	TRBJ1-1	many	13	TGCGCCAGCCTCGGACAGGAGCGCACTGAAGCTTTCTTT	CASLGQERTEAFF
TRBV25-1	TRBD2	TRBJ2-2	few	16	TGTGCCAGCCAAGGTCTGAGCGGGAGAAATCCCGGGGAGCTGTTTTTT	CASQGLSGRNPGELFF
TRBV7-2	NA	TRBJ2-2	few	17	TGTGCGGGGGGTAGAGGGGGAAGCTTCGCGAACACCGGGGAGCTGTTTTTT	CAGGRGGSFANTGELFF
TRBV24-1	NA	TRBJ2-1	many	16	TGTGCCACCAGTTCGTCTCGGGCGATGACGAGAAATGAGCAGTTCTTC	CATSSSRAMTRNEQFF
TRBV16	NA	TRBJ1-4	NA	16	TGTGCCAGCAGCCAATCTTTGGCAGGGAGTAATGAAAAACTGTTTTTT	CASSQSLAGSNEKLFF
TRBV6-5	NA	TRBJ1-5	many	19	TGTGCCAGCAGTTACCGTTTGTCGGGAAGGGGTCGGGGCAATCAGCCCCAGCATTTT	CASSYRLSGRGRGNQPQHF
TRBV30	NA	TRBJ1-6	few	13	TGTGCCTGTACAGAGAATTACGATTCACCCCTCCACTTT	CACTENYDSPLHF
TRBV20-1	TRBD2	TRBJ2-3	many	14	TGCAGTGCTGGCGGGGGATCTAGCACAGATACGCAGTATTTT	CSAGGGSSTDTQYF
TRBV27	NA	TRBJ2-2	NA	16	TGTGCCAGCAGTTTACAGTCCCCACCGGTCACCGGGGAGCTGTTTTTT	CASSLQSPPVTGELFF
TRBV10-3	NA	TRBJ1-5	many	15	TGTGCCATCAGTGGGGCAGAGGGGAGCAATCAGCCCCAGCATTTT	CAISGAEGSNQPQHF
TRBV18	NA	TRBJ1-3	many	16	TGTGCCAGCTCGCCACCGATGGCGGGCTCTGGAAACACCATATATTTT	CASSPPMAGSGNTIYF
TRBV20-1	TRBD2	TRBJ2-7	NA	17	TGCAGTGCTCCGGAGGGACTAGCGGGAGAGGGTACCTACGAGCAGTACTTC	CSAPEGLAGEGTYEQYF
TRBV24-1	NA	TRBJ2-2	NA	16	TGTGCCACCAGTGATTCAGAAAGGGAGAACACCGGGGAGCTGTTTTTT	CATSDSERENTGELFF
TRBV6-2/TRBV6-3	TRBD2	TRBJ2-3	many	19	TGTGCCAGCAGTTACTCGGTGGGCGGGGGGGCTGATGGCACAGATACGCAGTATTTT	CASSYSVGGGADGTDTQYF
TRBV28	NA	TRBJ2-1	NA	15	TGTGCCAGCAGGGACATTGCCGACTACTACACTGAGCAGTTCTTC	CASRDIADYYTEQFF
TRBV13	NA	TRBJ2-1	many	12	TGTGCCAGCAGCTTAGGGGGAACTGAGCAGTTCTTC	CASSLGGTEQFF
TRBV7-2	NA	TRBJ2-3	few	14	TGTGCCAGCAGCTTATCCTTGGGGGCAGATACGCAGTATTTT	CASSLSLGADTQYF
TRBV12-3/TRBV12-4	TRBD2	TRBJ2-1	few	15	TGTGCCAGCAGTTCGATAGCGGGGGGCAACAATGAGCAGTTCTTC	CASSSIAGGNNEQFF
TRBV30	TRBD1	TRBJ1-5	NA	14	TGTGCCTGGAGTAGGGGACAGGGTTTTCAGCCCCAGCATTTT	CAWSRGQGFQPQHF
TRBV28	TRBD2	TRBJ2-4	many	17	TGTGCCAGTGAGGGGGGACTAGCGGGAGTGGGAACAAACATTCAGTACTTC	CASEGGLAGVGTNIQYF
TRBV15	NA	TRBJ2-1	many	14	TGTGCCACCAGCAGAGATTCTGGTTCCAATGAGCAGTTCTTC	CATSRDSGSNEQFF
TRBV12-3/TRBV12-4	NA	TRBJ2-7	many	13	TGTGCCAGCAGTTTACGGACCTTACCGGAGCAGTACTTC	CASSLRTLPEQYF
TRBV28	NA	TRBJ1-2	many	13	TGTGCCAGCAGCCTCGACAGGCCCTCAGGCTACACCTTC	CASSLDRPSGYTF
TRBV2	NA	TRBJ1-1	many	12	TGTGCCAGCAATTATGAGAACACTGAAGCTTTCTTT	CASNYENTEAFF
TRBV12-3/TRBV12-4	NA	TRBJ1-6	many	13	TGTGCCAGCACGGGTTCCTATAATTCACCCCTCCACTTT	CASTGSYNSPLHF
TRBV11-1	NA	TRBJ2-1	many	16	TGCGCCAGCAGCTTTCTTTCGGCTAGCTCTCGCCATGAGCAGTTCTTC	CASSFLSASSRHEQFF
TRBV25-1	NA	TRBJ1-1	few	11	TGTGCCACCGCAGCCGGGACTGAAGCTTTCTTT	CATAAGTEAFF